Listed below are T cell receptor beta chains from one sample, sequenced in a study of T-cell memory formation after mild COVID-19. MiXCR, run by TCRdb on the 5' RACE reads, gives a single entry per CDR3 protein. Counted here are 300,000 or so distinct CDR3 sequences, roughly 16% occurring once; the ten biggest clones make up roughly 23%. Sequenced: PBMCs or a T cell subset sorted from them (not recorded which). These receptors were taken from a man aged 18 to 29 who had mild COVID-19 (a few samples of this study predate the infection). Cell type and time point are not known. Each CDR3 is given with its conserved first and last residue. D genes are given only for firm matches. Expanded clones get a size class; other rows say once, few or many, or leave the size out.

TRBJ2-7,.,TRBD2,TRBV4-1,TGCGCCACCTCTGGGACTACTAGCGGGGGGGATGAGCAGTACTTC,CATSGTTSGGDEQYF
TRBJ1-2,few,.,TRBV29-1,TGCAGCGTTCTGCTCGGGGATGGCTACACCTTC,CSVLLGDGYTF
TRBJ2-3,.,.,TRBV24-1,TGTGCCACCAGTCCAGGGACACCAAACACAGATACGCAGTATTTT,CATSPGTPNTDTQYF
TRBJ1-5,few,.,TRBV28,TGTGCCAGCAGTTCCCAGGGATACCAGCCCCAGCATTTT,CASSSQGYQPQHF
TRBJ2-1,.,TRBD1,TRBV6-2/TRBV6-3,TGTGCCAGCAGTTACTCTCGTAAGGGGGCTGGGGAGCAGTTCTTC,CASSYSRKGAGEQFF
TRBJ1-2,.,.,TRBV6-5,TGTGCCAGCAGTTACTCAGCCCTGGTGCCAGGGGATGAAGGCTACACCTTC,CASSYSALVPGDEGYTF
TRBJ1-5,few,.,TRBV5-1,TGCGCCAGCAGCTTGGAGGGGGGCGCGGGGCAGCCCCAGCATTTT,CASSLEGGAGQPQHF
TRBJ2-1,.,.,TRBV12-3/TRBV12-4,TGTGCCAGCAGTTTGCGGACCCAGGGTGGAAATGAGCAGTTCTTC,CASSLRTQGGNEQFF
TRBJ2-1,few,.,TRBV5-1,TGCGCCAGCAGCTTGGTATTTGGGGGTGGCAACAATGAGCAGTTCTTC,CASSLVFGGGNNEQFF
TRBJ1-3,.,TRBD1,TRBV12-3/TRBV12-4,TGTGCCAGCCGAGGACAGGGTAAAAACACCATATATTTT,CASRGQGKNTIYF
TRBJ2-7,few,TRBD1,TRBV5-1,TGCGCCAGCAGCCGCCGGGACAGGGTCTTCTACGAGCAGTACTTC,CASSRRDRVFYEQYF
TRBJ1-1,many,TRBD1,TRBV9,TGTGCCAGCAGCGAACCCCCCGGGACAGGGTCGGAAGCTTTCTTT,CASSEPPGTGSEAFF
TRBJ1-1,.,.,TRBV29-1,TGCAGCGTTGAAAAAGAAGTGAACACTGAAGCTTTCTTT,CSVEKEVNTEAFF
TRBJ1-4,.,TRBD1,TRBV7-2,TGTGCCAGCAGCACCCGGACAGGGAGTGAAAAACTGTTTTTT,CASSTRTGSEKLFF
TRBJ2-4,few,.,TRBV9,TGTGCCAGCAGCGTAGAAGGGTTGAACATTCAGTACTTC,CASSVEGLNIQYF
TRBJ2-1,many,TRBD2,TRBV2,TGTGCCAGCAGTCCCGGGACTAGCCGTTACAATGAGCAGTTCTTC,CASSPGTSRYNEQFF
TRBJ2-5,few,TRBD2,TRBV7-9,TGTGCCAGCAGCTTAGACTCGGGACTAGCGGGGCACGGGGCCCAGTACTTC,CASSLDSGLAGHGAQYF
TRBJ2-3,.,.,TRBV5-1,TGCGCCAGCTCCTTCATGACAGGAAGCACAGATACGCAGTATTTT,CASSFMTGSTDTQYF
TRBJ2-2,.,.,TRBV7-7,TGTGCCAGCAGCTTAGACCTGGGAACCGGGGAGCTGTTTTTT,CASSLDLGTGELFF
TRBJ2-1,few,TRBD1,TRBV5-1,TGCGCCAGCAGCCTGACCGGGACAGCCTACAATGAGCAGTTCTTC,CASSLTGTAYNEQFF
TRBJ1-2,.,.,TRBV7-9,TGTGCCAGCAGCTTGGGTTCGGGGGATAGCTATGGCTACACCTTC,CASSLGSGDSYGYTF
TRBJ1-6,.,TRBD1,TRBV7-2,TGTGCCAGCAGCGCGGGACAGGGGGGTTTAGGATCACCCCTCCACTTT,CASSAGQGGLGSPLHF
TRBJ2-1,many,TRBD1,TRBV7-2,TGTGCCAGCAGCTTAGGGGACAGTTGGGATGAGCAGTTCTTC,CASSLGDSWDEQFF
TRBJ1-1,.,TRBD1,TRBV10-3,TGTGCCATCAGTCAGACAGGGTACATGAACACTGAAGCTTTCTTT,CAISQTGYMNTEAFF